This is a list of T cell receptor beta chains from one sample in a study of Ad26.COV2.S vaccination and SARS-CoV-2 variants. Profiled with immunoSEQ multiplex PCR; TCRdb holds only in-frame clones, not every one. The sample lists around 400,000 clones, roughly 85% occurring once. Sequences were derived from peripheral blood, sampled in a trial of Ad26.COV2.S vaccine versus placebo. These receptors were obtained from a person aged 18 to 65 who received the Ad26.COV2.S COVID-19 vaccine or a placebo. Both conserved end residues are part of each CDR3. Fields, in order: J gene, D gene, clone size, V gene, CDR3 DNA, CDR3 protein. D genes are given only for firm matches. Not every row has a clone size; where given, it reads once, few, many or a size class.

TRBJ1-1 | - | - | TRBV5-1 | TGCGCCAGCAGCTTACCAAGGACAGATTTGAACACTGAAGCTTTCTTT | CASSLPRTDLNTEAFF
TRBJ1-1 | - | - | TRBV11-2 | TGTGCCAGCAGCTTGGGCACCGGGGGAACTGGAGCTTTCTTT | CASSLGTGGTGAFF
TRBJ2-1 | TRBD2 | - | TRBV5-1 | TGCGCCAGCAGCTTGACTAGCGGGATGGGCAATGAGCAGTTCTTC | CASSLTSGMGNEQFF
TRBJ2-7 | - | - | TRBV7-9 | TGTGCCAGCAGCCGGACAGACCTCCAGTACTTC | CASSRTDLQYF
TRBJ1-1 | TRBD1 | once | TRBV7-3 | TGTGCCAGCAGCCGGACAGGGGGTGGAACTGAAGCTTTCTTT | CASSRTGGGTEAFF
TRBJ1-2 | - | - | TRBV10-3 | TGTGCCACAAACAGACATGGATCTGGCTACACCTTC | CATNRHGSGYTF
TRBJ2-7 | - | - | TRBV19 | TGTGCCAGTATTGGGCGTTTAGAGGGAGGCACCTACGAGCAGTACTTC | CASIGRLEGGTYEQYF
TRBJ2-7 | TRBD2 | - | TRBV5-1 | TGCGCCAGCAGCCCCAGACTAGCGGGACGCTACGAGCAGTACTTC | CASSPRLAGRYEQYF
TRBJ1-2 | TRBD1 | once | TRBV2 | TGTGCCAGCAGTCCAACCCAATTGACAGGGGAGGCTGGCTACACCTTC | CASSPTQLTGEAGYTF
TRBJ1-4 | - | - | TRBV21-1 | TGTGCCAGCAGCAAAATGGCCTATGCAACTAATGAAAAACTGTTTTTT | CASSKMAYATNEKLFF
TRBJ2-5 | - | - | TRBV18 | TGTGCCAGCTCACCACGGGGGAACCAAGAGACCCAGTACTTC | CASSPRGNQETQYF
TRBJ2-3 | - | - | TRBV10-3 | TGTGCCATCAGTGCGTCTAGCGGCACAGATACGCAGTATTTT | CAISASSGTDTQYF
TRBJ1-1 | - | - | TRBV10-2 | TGCGCCAGCAGTGATATCACTGAAGCTTTCTTT | CASSDITEAFF
TRBJ2-1 | TRBD2 | - | TRBV18 | TGTGCCAGCTCCGGGGGACTAGCGGCTTACAATGAGCAGTTCTTC | CASSGGLAAYNEQFF
TRBJ1-2 | TRBD1 | - | TRBV18 | TGTGCCAGCTCACCGACAGGGGTTTTGAGTGGCTACACCTTC | CASSPTGVLSGYTF
TRBJ2-7 | - | once | TRBV7-2 | TGTGCCAGCAGCTTAGGGCTACGCTCCTACGAGCAGTACTTC | CASSLGLRSYEQYF
TRBJ2-5 | - | - | TRBV11-2 | TGTGCCAGCAGCTTCCCGAGACTGGAGAGGGAGACCCAGTACTTC | CASSFPRLERETQYF
TRBJ2-5 | TRBD2 | - | TRBV19 | TGTGCCAGTAGTATGGACGGGACTAGTTATGTAGAGACCCAGTACTTC | CASSMDGTSYVETQYF
TRBJ1-1 | TRBD1 | - | TRBV19 | TGTGCCAGTAGTATGGGGACAGGGAGGGGAGCTTTCTTT | CASSMGTGRGAFF
TRBJ2-1 | - | - | TRBV4-3 | TGCGCCAGCAGCCAAGATATAAAGGCTCACAATGAGCAGTTCTTC | CASSQDIKAHNEQFF
TRBJ2-1 | TRBD2 | - | TRBV18 | TGTGCCAGCTCACCGTTGACTAGCGGGGGGAGGGCGAAGAAGTTCTTC | CASSPLTSGGRAKKFF
TRBJ2-7 | TRBD1 | - | TRBV5-6 | TGTGCCAGCAGCTTTTCCACAGGGGACGCGCAGTACTTC | CASSFSTGDAQYF
TRBJ2-5 | TRBD2 | few | TRBV15 | TGTGCCACCAGCAGAGGAGGGACTAGCGGGTCGAGGGGGACCCAGTACTTC | CATSRGGTSGSRGTQYF
TRBJ2-5 | TRBD1 | - | TRBV7-3 | TGTGCCAGCAGCTCACAGGGGGGAGCTGAGACCCAGTACTTC | CASSSQGGAETQYF
TRBJ1-1 | - | once | TRBV12-5 | TGTGCTAGTGGTTTGGGACCGGAACTGAACACTGAAGCTTTCTTT | CASGLGPELNTEAFF
TRBJ2-2 | - | - | TRBV12-3/TRBV12-4 | TGTGCCAGCAGTTTTCGGAGGTCCGGGGAGCTGTTTTTT | CASSFRRSGELFF
TRBJ1-2 | - | - | TRBV5-1 | TGCGCCAGCAGCTTTAGGGCCTCGGGTGGCTACACCTTC | CASSFRASGGYTF
TRBJ1-4 | - | - | TRBV30 | TGTGCCTGGAGTCTCAAGGGAGAAAAACTGTTTTTT | CAWSLKGEKLFF
TRBJ2-1 | - | - | TRBV4-2 | TGTGCCAGCAGCCTCGGTAACTACAATGAGCAGTTCTTC | CASSLGNYNEQFF
TRBJ2-7 | - | once | TRBV6-1 | TGTGCCAGCAGTGAATCAGGCCGAAGCGAGCAGTACTTC | CASSESGRSEQYF
TRBJ2-7 | - | - | TRBV11-3 | TGTGCCAGCAGCTTTAACAGGGACAACGAGCAGTACTTC | CASSFNRDNEQYF
TRBJ1-6 | - | few | TRBV15 | TGTGCCACCAGCAGTGGAGAACAGTATAATTCACCCCTCCACTTT | CATSSGEQYNSPLHF
TRBJ2-1 | TRBD2 | once | TRBV4-2 | TGTGCCAGCAGCCTCGAGACTAGCGGAAACTACAATGAGCAGTTCTTC | CASSLETSGNYNEQFF
TRBJ2-1 | - | - | TRBV30 | TGTGCCTGGAGCAGGGGACATGAGCAGTTCTTC | CAWSRGHEQFF
TRBJ1-5 | TRBD1 | - | TRBV7-8 | TGTGCCAGCAGCCTGACGACCGGGACAGGGGTCAATCAGCCCCAGCATTTT | CASSLTTGTGVNQPQHF
TRBJ1-4 | - | - | TRBV9 | TGTGCCAGCAGCGTTGGGGGCGGGAATGAAAAACTGTTTTTT | CASSVGGGNEKLFF
TRBJ1-5 | TRBD1 | - | TRBV5-6 | TGTGCCAGCAGCAGGACAGGGCGGCTACAACAGCCCCAGCATTTT | CASSRTGRLQQPQHF
TRBJ1-6 | - | - | TRBV5-4 | TGTGCCAGCAGCCAAGCGGCCTCTAATTCACCCCTCCACTTT | CASSQAASNSPLHF
TRBJ2-2 | TRBD1 | - | TRBV2 | TGTGCCAGCAGCGGACAGGGGGCTTTCACCGGGGAGCTGTTTTTT | CASSGQGAFTGELFF